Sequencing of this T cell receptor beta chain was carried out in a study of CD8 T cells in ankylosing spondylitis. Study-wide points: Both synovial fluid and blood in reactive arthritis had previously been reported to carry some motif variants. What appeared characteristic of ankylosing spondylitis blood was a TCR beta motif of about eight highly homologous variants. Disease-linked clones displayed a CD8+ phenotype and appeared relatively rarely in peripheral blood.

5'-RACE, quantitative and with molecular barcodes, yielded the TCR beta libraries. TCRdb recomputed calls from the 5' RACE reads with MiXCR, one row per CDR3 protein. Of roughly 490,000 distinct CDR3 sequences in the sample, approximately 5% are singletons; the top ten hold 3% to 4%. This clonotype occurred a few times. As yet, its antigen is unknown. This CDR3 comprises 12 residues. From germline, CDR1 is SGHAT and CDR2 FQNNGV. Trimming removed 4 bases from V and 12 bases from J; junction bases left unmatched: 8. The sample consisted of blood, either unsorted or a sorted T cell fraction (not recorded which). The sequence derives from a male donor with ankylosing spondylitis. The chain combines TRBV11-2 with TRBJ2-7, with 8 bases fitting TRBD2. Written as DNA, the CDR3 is TGTGCCAGCAGCTCCGGGAGGGCCTATCTGTACTTC. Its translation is CASSSGRAYLYF.